This TCR beta chain was identified during a study of neurological immune-mediated disorders. Overall study context: In a group of roughly 34 multiple sclerosis patients, roughly 30 had the relapsing-remitting type and 3 had the secondary progressive type. Overall study findings and caveats: Across subjects, expanded clones had no CDR3 amino acid sequences in common, pointing to private repertoires in all groups.

5'RACE generated cDNA with 10-nucleotide random UMIs. TCRdb reprocessed the 5' RACE reads via MiXCR and lists one record per CDR3 protein. The repertoire consists of roughly 59,000 distinct CDR3 sequences, with around 5% occurring once and the leading ten covering about 5.7%. This clonotype was observed at least ten times. The target antigen is unknown. Sequencing was carried out using PBMCs. The TCR was taken from a human donor with multiple sclerosis. The donor label of this sample is uncertain.

The CDR3, as DNA: TGCAGTGCTGGGTTAGCGGGGTCCTACAATGAGCAGTTCTTC. This sequence encodes CSAGLAGSYNEQFF. J is TRBJ2-1 and V is TRBV20-1; 8 bases are a match to TRBD2. This CDR3 comprises 14 residues. Germline V lookup: CDR1 DFQATT, CDR2 SNEGSKA (reference sequence). J was trimmed by 1 base and V by 5 bases; bases with no gene match: 4.